Each of the 32 T cell receptor beta chains below was sequenced from the same sample in a study of blood T cell repertoires in COVID-19. Repertoires were generated with immunoSEQ multiplex PCR, while TCRdb's copy carries only in-frame clones and drops some. This table has 300,000 to 400,000 clones, roughly 90% appearing once. Sequencing was carried out using peripheral blood. These TCRs come from a woman aged 65 to 85 with COVID-19, enrolled during active disease.

This sequence joins TRBV7-8 and TRBJ1-2, with D uncertain. Germline CDR1 reads SGHVS; CDR2 reads FQNEAQ. V was shortened by 5 bases and J by 1 base, with 14 bases between the two germline ends. There are 15 residues in the CDR3. For the CDR3, the DNA is TGTGCCAGCAGCCTATGGACTGCTTATAACTATGGCTACACCTTC. It is translated as CASSLWTAYNYGYTF.

This clone was counted a single time. The rearrangement links TRBV4-3 to TRBJ1-2; D ambiguous. The CDR3 covers 15 residues. The V gene lost 4 bases and the J gene lost 4 bases, with 16 bases spanning the gap. CDR1 and CDR2 from the germline V gene are LGHNA and YSLEER. This CDR3 reads CASSRQTDSPYGYTF. The CDR3 bases are TGCGCCAGCAGCCGCCAGACTGACTCACCCTATGGCTACACCTTC.

The chain joins TRBV19 to TRBJ1-2; 7 bases are shared with TRBD1. With V trimmed by 3 bases and J by 4 bases, 5 bases remained unmatched. This CDR3 is 14 amino acids long. CDR1 and CDR2 (germline): LNHDA, SQIVND (reference sequence). CDR3 residues: CASSIPDRIYGYTF. The CDR3 nucleotides read TGTGCCAGTAGTATTCCGGACAGGATCTATGGCTACACCTTC. Supplemented by reference TRBV19 and TRBJ1-2, the full variable domain reads DGGITQSPKYLFRKEGQNVTLSCEQNLNHDAMYWYRQDPGQGLRLIYYSQIVNDFQKGDIAEGYSVSREKKESFPLTVTSAQKNPTAFYLCASSIPDRIYGYTFGSGTRLTVV.

This chain joins TRBV6-5 and TRBJ1-2, with unresolved D. Trimming removed 2 bases at V and 7 bases at J, with 8 bases between. The CDR3 length is 12 residues. Per the germline V gene, CDR1 is MNHEY and CDR2 is SVGAGI. The CDR3 here is CASSYRGFGYTF. Written as DNA, the CDR3 is TGTGCCAGCAGTTACCGAGGGTTTGGCTACACCTTC.

The V call is TRBV5-1, the J call TRBJ2-7, with 8 nucleotides matching TRBD1. The junction had 2 bases not matched to a gene; V was cut back by 6 bases and J by 3 bases. CDR3 length: 12 residues. Germline V gene lookup returns CDR1 SGHRS and CDR2 YFSETQ. CDR3 residues: CASTDRGYEQYF. Here the CDR3 DNA reads TGCGCCAGCACCGACAGGGGCTACGAGCAGTACTTC.

The chain recombines TRBV5-6 with TRBJ2-1; TRBD2 matches at 11 bases. V shed 3 bases, J shed 2 bases, and the junction held 1 base outside the gene matches. The CDR3 is 15 residues long. Looked up from germline, CDR1 is SGHDT and CDR2 is YYEEEE. CDR3 coding DNA: TGTGCCAGCAGCTGGGGACTAGCGGCCTACAATGAGCAGTTCTTC. It yields the protein CASSWGLAAYNEQFF.

The sample holds one count of this clone. This rearrangement joins TRBV15 to TRBJ1-2, with D perhaps matching TRBD1 (5 bases). This CDR3 is built from 13 residues. The V end was cut by 5 bases, the J end by 8 bases, with 15 bases between. The germline V gene encodes CDR1 LNHNV and CDR2 YYDKDF (reference sequence). The CDR3 region is CATSFPRAGGYTF. For the CDR3, the DNA is TGTGCCACCAGCTTCCCCAGGGCTGGGGGCTACACCTTC.

The chain employs TRBV29-1 and TRBJ2-7; tentatively, D is TRBD1 (6 bases). The CDR3 has 11 amino acids. Germline V gene sequence: CDR1 SQVTM, CDR2 ANQGSEA. Trimming shortened V by 5 bases and J by 5 bases, and 10 bases separated the two germline ends. CDR3 sequence: CSVTSGDEQYF. CDR3 coding DNA: TGCAGCGTTACGTCAGGGGACGAGCAGTACTTC.

V gene TRBV19 combines with J gene TRBJ2-7; D is unclear. The CDR3 is made up of 12 amino acids. CDR1 and CDR2 (germline): LNHDA, SQIVND (reference sequence). V was shortened by 5 bases and J by 2 bases, with 7 bases between the two germline ends. CDR3 in amino acids: CASSSSPYEQYF. CDR3 DNA: TGTGCCAGTAGTTCGTCCCCCTACGAGCAGTACTTC.

The table lists this clone with a count of one. The chain joins TRBV29-1 to TRBJ2-3; D may be TRBD2 (6 bases). This CDR3 contains 12 residues. Germline V lookup: CDR1 SQVTM, CDR2 ANQGSEA. The V end was cut by 7 bases, the J end by 5 bases, with 13 bases between. For the CDR3, the DNA is TGCAGCGCCACATACGGGGGAGATACGCAGTATTTT. Its translation: CSATYGGDTQYF.

The chain carries TRBV2 and TRBJ1-1; 9 bases match TRBD1. With V trimmed by 6 bases and J by 7 bases, 6 bases remained unmatched. The CDR3 length is 13 residues. Germline V gene lookup returns CDR1 SNHLY and CDR2 FYNNEI. The CDR3 is CASSRDRESEAFF. The CDR3 DNA sequence: TGTGCCAGCAGCCGGGACAGGGAAAGTGAAGCTTTCTTT.

This clone was seen repeatedly, ten times or more. This sequence joins TRBV28 and TRBJ1-5; 9 nucleotides line up with TRBD1. Trimming removed 4 bases from V and 5 bases from J; junction bases left unmatched: 15. CDR3 length: 18 residues. Germline V CDR1 and CDR2: MDHEN, SYDVKM. CDR3: CASSSTVDRGGGYQPQHF. The CDR3 bases are TGTGCCAGCAGTTCGACCGTGGACAGGGGAGGGGGCTATCAGCCCCAGCATTTT.

The V and J genes are TRBV2 and TRBJ2-5, with TRBD2 matching 14 bases. V dropped 5 bases and J dropped 0; count of bases not matched to a gene: 5. CDR1 SNHLY and CDR2 FYNNEI come from the germline V gene. This CDR3 comprises 17 residues. CDR3 protein: CASSTGLAGAYQETQYF. The DNA for the CDR3 is TGTGCCAGCAGTACGGGACTAGCGGGGGCGTACCAAGAGACCCAGTACTTC. The variable domain in full, with the rest retrieved from reference TRBV2 and TRBJ2-5, is EPEVTQTPSHQVTQMGQEVILRCVPISNHLYFYWYRQILGQKVEFLVSFYNNEISEKSEIFDDQFSVERPDGSNFTLKIRSTKLEDSAMYFCASSTGLAGAYQETQYFGPGTRLLVL.

V gene TRBV19 combines with J gene TRBJ1-1, with unresolved D. The V end lost 6 bases, the J end lost 1 base, and 15 bases lay between the germline ends. This CDR3 is built from 15 residues. The germline V gene encodes CDR1 LNHDA and CDR2 SQIVND (reference sequence). Here the CDR3 DNA reads TGTGCCAGTAGCCCAATCCGATCTACGAACACTGAAGCTTTCTTT. Encoded protein: CASSPIRSTNTEAFF.

This chain links TRBV30 with TRBJ2-1; D perhaps matches TRBD1 (7 bases). This CDR3 is built from 17 residues. The V and J ends lost 3 bases and 0 bases respectively, with 18 bases between them. Germline assignment: CDR1 GTSNPN and CDR2 SVGIG (reference sequence). CDR3 nucleotides: TGTGCCTGGAGGAACAGGGGAGGCTTATCCTCCTACAATGAGCAGTTCTTC. Protein: CAWRNRGGLSSYNEQFF.

Note on this clone: The sample holds other DNA sequences that translate to the same CDR3. The chain employs TRBV7-2 and TRBJ1-1; D call uncertain. This CDR3 contains 14 residues. The germline gives CDR1 SGHTA, CDR2 FQGNSA. Trimming took 1 base from V and 1 from J, leaving 7 bases between them. Written as DNA, the CDR3 is TGTGCCAGCAGCTTAGGGGCAGGGAACACTGAAGCTTTCTTT. Residues: CASSLGAGNTEAFF. Drawing the rest from reference TRBV7-2 and TRBJ1-1, the complete variable domain is GAGVSQSPSNKVTEKGKDVELRCDPISGHTALYWYRQSLGQGLEFLIYFQGNSAPDKSGLPSDRFSAERTGGSVSTLTIQRTQQEDSAVYLCASSLGAGNTEAFFGQGTRLTVV.

The chain joins TRBV18 to TRBJ1-1, with 10 bases aligning to TRBD1. The CDR3 length is 14 residues. The junction had 8 bases not matched to a gene; V was cut back by 5 bases and J by 8 bases. The germline CDR1 and CDR2 sequences are KGHSH and LQKENI. The CDR3: CASSLGTGAPEAFF. The CDR3 nucleotides are TGTGCCAGCTCATTAGGGACAGGGGCCCCCGAAGCTTTCTTT.

In this sample, this clone turned up once. The chain couples TRBV29-1 to TRBJ2-4; the match to TRBD1 covers 9 bases. The J segment lost 0 bases and the V segment lost 7 bases, leaving 13 bases of the junction unmatched. This CDR3 spans 17 amino acids. The germline V gene encodes CDR1 SQVTM and CDR2 ANQGSEA. CDR3 residues: CSDWDRVALLAKNIQYF. DNA of the CDR3: TGCAGCGACTGGGACAGGGTCGCTTTACTAGCCAAAAACATTCAGTACTTC.

There are a few counts of this clone. V and J are TRBV29-1 and TRBJ2-7; 7 positions agree with TRBD2. In germline, CDR1 is SQVTM, CDR2 ANQGSEA. With 4 bases clipped from V and 5 bases from J, the junction kept 20 bases outside the gene matches. The CDR3 spans 17 residues. CDR3 coding DNA: TGCAGCGTTGTCTTTGCAAACCCACGGGGGGTCGGCGACGAGCAGTACTTC. Protein product: CSVVFANPRGVGDEQYF.

This sequence joins TRBV5-4 and TRBJ1-1, with D uncertain. Trimming shortened V by 4 bases and J by 4 bases, and 14 bases separated the two germline ends. This CDR3 contains 14 residues. Germline CDR1 reads SGHNT; CDR2 reads YYREEE (reference sequence). CDR3 protein: CASSPSAESTEAFF. CDR3 in DNA: TGTGCCAGCAGCCCTTCAGCGGAAAGCACTGAAGCTTTCTTT.

The V call is TRBV29-1, the J call TRBJ2-1; a weak D match, TRBD2 (6 bases). The CDR3 has 16 amino acids. V gave up 7 bases and J gave up 2 bases, with 21 bases separating them. Germline V lookup: CDR1 SQVTM, CDR2 ANQGSEA. This chain's CDR3 is CSGEGQGGVAYNEQFF. The CDR3, as DNA: TGCAGCGGCGAGGGTCAGGGCGGGGTGGCCTACAATGAGCAGTTCTTC.

The V call is TRBV9, the J call TRBJ2-1; 9 nucleotides line up with TRBD2. CDR3 length equals 13 residues. Germline CDR1 is SGDLS and CDR2 is YYNGEE. Losses at the gene ends were 3 bases for V and 10 bases for J; bases not matched to a gene: 5. This chain's CDR3 is CASSEGLAYEQFF. In nucleotides, the CDR3 is TGTGCCAGCAGCGAGGGACTAGCTTACGAGCAGTTCTTC.

The chain links TRBV9 to TRBJ2-2; TRBD2 agrees at 12 bases. CDR1 and CDR2 (germline): SGDLS, YYNGEE. The CDR3 is made up of 16 amino acids. Germline trimming cut 0 bases from V and 6 bases from J; bases unmatched to any gene: 3. The CDR3 is CASSVEPSGGAGELFF. DNA for the CDR3: TGTGCCAGCAGCGTAGAGCCTAGCGGGGGGGCCGGGGAGCTGTTTTTT. The variable domain in full, with the rest retrieved from reference TRBV9 and TRBJ2-2, is DSGVTQTPKHLITATGQRVTLRCSPRSGDLSVYWYQQSLDQGLQFLIQYYNGEERAKGNILERFSAQQFPDLHSELNLSSLELGDSALYFCASSVEPSGGAGELFFGEGSRLTVL.

The chain has TRBV28 and TRBJ1-6; no definite D call. The CDR3 covers 15 residues. Germline V gives CDR1 MDHEN, CDR2 SYDVKM. The V end lost 3 bases, the J end lost 7 bases, and 13 bases lay between the germline ends. CDR3 loop: CASSFPGNWNSPLHF. The CDR3 DNA reads TGTGCCAGCAGTTTCCCCGGGAATTGGAATTCACCCCTCCACTTT.

The chain carries TRBV28 and TRBJ2-3; the match to TRBD2 covers 7 bases. There are 15 residues in the CDR3. V was pared by 3 bases and J by 1 base, with 4 bases of the junction left unmatched. CDR1 MDHEN and CDR2 SYDVKM come from the germline V gene. The CDR3 region is CASSLGGGGTDTQYF. For the CDR3, the DNA is TGTGCCAGCAGTTTGGGGGGGGGAGGCACAGATACGCAGTATTTT.

This chain connects TRBV3-1 (or the pseudogene TRBV3-2) to TRBJ2-5; a possible D gene is TRBD2 (5 bases). Between the trimmed V and J ends, which lost 4 bases and 4 bases, there was a span of 10 bases. Germline CDR1 reads LGHDT; CDR2 reads YNNKEL (reference sequence). The CDR3 contains 13 residues. DNA of the CDR3: TGTGCCAGCAGCCTCCTAGCAGGAGAGACCCAGTACTTC. Its protein product is CASSLLAGETQYF.

The chain combines TRBV5-1 with TRBJ2-7; 7 nucleotides line up with TRBD2. CDR3 length equals 14 residues. V gave up 2 bases and J gave up 3 bases; unmatched junction bases: 5. CDR1 and CDR2 from the germline V gene are SGHRS and YFSETQ. For the CDR3, the DNA is TGCGCCAGCAGCTTAGGGAGGGACCTCTACGAGCAGTACTTC. Protein: CASSLGRDLYEQYF.

The V call is TRBV7-9, the J call TRBJ2-5; 8 bases match TRBD1. After removal of 5 bases from V and 1 base from J, the junction contained 6 bases not matched to a gene. CDR1 is SEHNR, CDR2 FQNEAQ, per germline (reference sequence). The CDR3 contains 15 residues. The CDR3 DNA follows: TGTGCCAGCAGCGGAGTGGACAGGGCCCAAGAGACCCAGTACTTC. It specifies CASSGVDRAQETQYF.

The genes are TRBV7-2 and TRBJ1-1; 9 nucleotides agree with TRBD1. CDR3 length: 17 amino acids. V was clipped by 5 bases and J by 5 bases; unmatched bases: 15. Germline V gene sequence: CDR1 SGHTA, CDR2 FQGNSA. The CDR3 nucleotides read TGTGCCAGCAGCCTAAGCTACCAAAACAGGGGGCGGACTGAAGCTTTCTTT. This sequence encodes CASSLSYQNRGRTEAFF.

The V gene is TRBV6-7, the J gene TRBJ1-2; 12 positions agree with TRBD1. TRBV6-7 is assigned to the ORF class and has an uncertain function. J lost 8 bases, V lost 0 bases, and 16 bases had no gene match. This CDR3 is built from 19 residues. The CDR3 nucleotides read TGTGCCAGCAGTTACTCCGAGAACGTCCCGGGACAGGGGGCGGTCGGCTACACCTTC. Residues: CASSYSENVPGQGAVGYTF.

The chain recombines TRBV11-3 with TRBJ2-2, with TRBD1 matching over 8 bases. CDR1 is SGHNT, CDR2 YENEEA, per germline. The CDR3 has 15 residues. V was clipped by 4 bases and J by 4 bases; unmatched bases: 5. The chain's CDR3 is CASSWGQAGTGELFF. CDR3 DNA sequence: TGTGCCAGCAGCTGGGGACAGGCAGGCACCGGGGAGCTGTTTTTT.

The rearrangement joins TRBV28 to TRBJ1-3; D may be TRBD1 (5 bases). This CDR3 has 22 amino acids. Germline-derived CDR1 and CDR2 are MDHEN and SYDVKM. V lost 2 bases and J 0 bases, leaving 29 bases between the germline ends. The CDR3 spells CASSLGVGYLVLGPNSGNTIYF. CDR3 nucleotides: TGTGCCAGCAGTTTAGGAGTCGGTTACCTTGTTTTGGGGCCCAACTCTGGAAACACCATATATTTT.